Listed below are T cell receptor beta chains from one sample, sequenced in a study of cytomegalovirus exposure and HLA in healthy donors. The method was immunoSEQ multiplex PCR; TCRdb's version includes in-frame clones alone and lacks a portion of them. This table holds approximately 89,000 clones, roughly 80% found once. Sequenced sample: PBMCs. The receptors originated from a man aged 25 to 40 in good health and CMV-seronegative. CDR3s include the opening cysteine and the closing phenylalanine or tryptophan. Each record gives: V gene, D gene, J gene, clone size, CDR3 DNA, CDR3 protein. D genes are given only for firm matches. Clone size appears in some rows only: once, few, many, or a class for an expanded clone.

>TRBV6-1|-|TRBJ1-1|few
TGTGCCAGCAGATTGACAGAGAACACTGAAGCTTTCTTT
CASRLTENTEAFF
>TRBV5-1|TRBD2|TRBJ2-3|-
TGCGCCAGCAGCTTGGCCCTTTCCACTAGCGGGGAGGATACGCAGTATTTT
CASSLALSTSGEDTQYF
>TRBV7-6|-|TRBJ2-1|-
TGTGCCAGCAGCTTAGAGGGGCAGAGCTCCTACAATGAGCAGTTCTTC
CASSLEGQSSYNEQFF
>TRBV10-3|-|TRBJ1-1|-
TGTGCCATCAGTGACCGGATTGCTGGAGACACTGAAGCTTTCTTT
CAISDRIAGDTEAFF
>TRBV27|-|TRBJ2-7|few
TGTGCCCCCGGGAGCTCCTACGAGCAGTACTTC
CAPGSSYEQYF
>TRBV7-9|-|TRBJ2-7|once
TGTTCCAGCAGCTCGACTCTCTCCTACGAGCAGTACTTC
CSSSSTLSYEQYF
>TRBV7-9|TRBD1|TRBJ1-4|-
TGTGCCAGCAGCTCGGGACAGGGCCGGGTTGAAAAACTGTTTTTT
CASSSGQGRVEKLFF
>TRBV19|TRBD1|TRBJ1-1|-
TGTGCCAGTAGTGGGGACAGGGAGGACACTGAAGCTTTCTTT
CASSGDREDTEAFF
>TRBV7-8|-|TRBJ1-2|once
TGTGCCAGCAGACTACAACCGGGCAGGGCGGATGGCTACACCTTC
CASRLQPGRADGYTF
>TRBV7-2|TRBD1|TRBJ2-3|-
TGTGCCAGCAGTCCCACCCGGGACAGAGATACGCAGTATTTT
CASSPTRDRDTQYF
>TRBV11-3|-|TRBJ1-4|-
TGTGCCAGCAGCTCCGGGCGGGGAGAAAAACTGTTTTTT
CASSSGRGEKLFF
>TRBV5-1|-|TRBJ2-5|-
TGCGCCAGCAGTCCCGGGAAAAAAGAGACCCAGTACTTC
CASSPGKKETQYF
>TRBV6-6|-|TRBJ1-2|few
TGTGCCAGCAGCGCGTGGGGCTACACCTTC
CASSAWGYTF
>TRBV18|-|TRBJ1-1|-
TGTGCCAGCTCACCTAAGACAGGATTGAACACTGAAGCTTTCTTT
CASSPKTGLNTEAFF
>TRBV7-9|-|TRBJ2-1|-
TGTGCCAGCAGCTTAGGTTCTAGCCCCAATGAGCAGTTCTTC
CASSLGSSPNEQFF
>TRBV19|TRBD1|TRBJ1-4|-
TGTGCCAGTAGTACTCTCCAGGGGGCTAATGAAAAACTGTTTTTT
CASSTLQGANEKLFF
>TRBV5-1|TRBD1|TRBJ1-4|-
TGCGCCAGCAGCTCCGGACAGGGAACTAATGAAAAACTGTTTTTT
CASSSGQGTNEKLFF
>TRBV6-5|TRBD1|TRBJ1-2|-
TGTGCCAGCAGTCAATGGACAGGGCTTCGGTATGGCTACACCTTC
CASSQWTGLRYGYTF
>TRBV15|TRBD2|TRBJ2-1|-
TGTGTCACCAGCAGAGGTTCGGGAGCGGGAGGCTACAATGAGCAGTTCTTC
CVTSRGSGAGGYNEQFF
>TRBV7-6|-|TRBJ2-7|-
TGTGCCAGCAGCTTAGGGGGACACCCGTCCTACGAGCAGTACTTC
CASSLGGHPSYEQYF
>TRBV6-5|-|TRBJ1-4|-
TGTGCCAGCAGTGAAATCAGGGTTAACGAAAAACTGTTTTTT
CASSEIRVNEKLFF
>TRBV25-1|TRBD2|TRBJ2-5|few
TGTGCCAGCAGTGAATTTGAGCGGGGGGCGGGGGAGACCCAGTACTTC
CASSEFERGAGETQYF
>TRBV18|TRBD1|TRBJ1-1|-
TGTGCCAGCTCACCAGACAGGGAATTTGCTGAAGCTTTCTTT
CASSPDREFAEAFF
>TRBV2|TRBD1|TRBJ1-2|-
TGTGCCAGCAGGGACAGGGCGTCTCACTATGGCTACACCTTC
CASRDRASHYGYTF
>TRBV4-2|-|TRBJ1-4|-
TGTGCCAGCAGCCAAGAAGGGGGGGGGCGGGGGCCTGAAAAACTGTTTTTT
CASSQEGGGRGPEKLFF
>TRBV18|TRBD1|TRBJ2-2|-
TGTGCCAGCTCAGCCCAGGGGGCGAGGACCGGGGAGCTGTTTTTT
CASSAQGARTGELFF
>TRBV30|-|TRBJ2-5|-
TGTGCCTGGACCGATAGACAGAGCTACCAAGAGACCCAGTACTTC
CAWTDRQSYQETQYF
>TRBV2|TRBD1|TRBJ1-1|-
TGTGCCAGCGGATTGGGACAGGAAACTGAAGCTTTCTTT
CASGLGQETEAFF
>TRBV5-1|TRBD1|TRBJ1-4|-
TGCGCCAGCAGGCGACAGGGGGCGGGAGAAAAACTGTTTTTT
CASRRQGAGEKLFF
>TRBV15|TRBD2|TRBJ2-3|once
TGTGCCACCAGTAGAGCGGGACTAGGGATATCAGATACGCAGTATTTT
CATSRAGLGISDTQYF
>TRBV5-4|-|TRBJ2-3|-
TGTGCCAGCAGCGAGGGCGGGACAGATACGCAGTATTTT
CASSEGGTDTQYF
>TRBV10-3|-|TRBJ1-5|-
TGTGCCATCAGGGACACGGAATATCAGCCCCAGCATTTT
CAIRDTEYQPQHF
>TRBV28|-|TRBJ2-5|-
TGTGCCAGCAGTTTCCTAGCGGAGTACAGGGCACAAGAGACCCAGTACTTC
CASSFLAEYRAQETQYF
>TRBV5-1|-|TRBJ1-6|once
TGCGCCAGCAGCTATACAGGGAGCTCCTATAATTCACCCCTCCACTTT
CASSYTGSSYNSPLHF
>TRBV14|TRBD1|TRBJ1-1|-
TGTGCCAGCAGCCAAGTACAGGGGAGGTTCACTGAAGCTTTCTTT
CASSQVQGRFTEAFF
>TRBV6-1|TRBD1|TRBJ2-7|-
TGTGCCAGCAGTGTACGGGACAGGGTCGGAAACGAGCAGTACTTC
CASSVRDRVGNEQYF
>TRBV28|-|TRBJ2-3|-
TGTGCCAGCAGTTTCGGAGGTACGCAGTATTTT
CASSFGGTQYF
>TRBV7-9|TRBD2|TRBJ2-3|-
TGTGCCAGCAGCTTAGGGCGGGGGGGCCTTTTGTCAGATACGCAGTATTTT
CASSLGRGGLLSDTQYF
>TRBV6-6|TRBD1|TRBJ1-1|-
TGTGCCAGCAGTGACCGACAGGGGGCTTTCACTGAAGCTTTCTTT
CASSDRQGAFTEAFF
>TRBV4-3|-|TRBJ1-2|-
TGCGCCAGCAGCCAAGTAAGGGTGCAGGGCTATGGCTACACCTTC
CASSQVRVQGYGYTF
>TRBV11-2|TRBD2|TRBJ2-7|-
TGTGCCAGCAGCTTAGATCTACTAGCGGTCTACGAGCAGTACTTC
CASSLDLLAVYEQYF
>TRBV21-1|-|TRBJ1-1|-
TGTGCCAGCAGCAAAGCGGGGGGAGGCACTGAAGCTTTCTTT
CASSKAGGGTEAFF
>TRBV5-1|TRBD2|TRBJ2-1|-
TGCGCCAGCAGCTTAAGCGGGGCGGGGTACAATGAGCAGTTCTTC
CASSLSGAGYNEQFF
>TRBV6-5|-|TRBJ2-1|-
TGTGCCAGCAGTTACTCGGTAGGGGCTGGAGGGAATGAGCAGTTCTTC
CASSYSVGAGGNEQFF